The next 9 T cell receptor beta chains were all read from a single sample in a study of blood T cell repertoires in COVID-19 (TCRdb year 2020). The library came from the immunoSEQ multiplex PCR assay. Imported from immuneACCESS, the table was reduced by TCRdb to in-frame sequences with V and J called. These copies leave out some clones; in studies compared against another copy, an unresolved V gene accounts for under half, and the cause of the remainder is not known. Counted in this sample were 40,000 to 55,000 clones; 82% of them appeared once. The ten largest clones take up approximately 14% of the sample. The sample comprised peripheral blood. These receptors came from a human donor with acute or convalescent COVID-19. The donor label of this sample is uncertain.

The chain is built from TRBV7-2 and TRBJ1-4; the D gene is possibly TRBD1 (5 bases). The CDR3 loop spans 15 amino acids. The V end was cut by 1 base, the J end by 10 bases, with 16 bases between. CDR1 is SGHTA, CDR2 FQGNSA, per germline. The chain's CDR3 is CASSLDGQGGGKLFF. The CDR3, as DNA: TGTGCCAGCAGCTTAGATGGCCAGGGAGGAGGAAAACTGTTTTTT. The whole variable domain, filled in from reference TRBV7-2 and TRBJ1-4, reads GAGVSQSPSNKVTEKGKDVELRCDPISGHTALYWYRQSLGQGLEFLIYFQGNSAPDKSGLPSDRFSAERTGGSVSTLTIQRTQQEDSAVYLCASSLDGQGGGKLFFGSGTQLSVL.

The rearrangement joins TRBV6-5 to TRBJ1-3; no definite D call. CDR3 length equals 14 residues. V lost 6 bases and J lost 1, with 10 bases in between. Germline CDR1 and CDR2: MNHEY and SVGAGI. In DNA form, the CDR3 reads TGTGCCAGCAGCGCCACTTATTCTGGAAACACCATATATTTT. Residues: CASSATYSGNTIYF.

This clone occurred once. This chain links TRBV15 with TRBJ2-7, with D unclear. Germline V gene data show CDR1 as LNHNV and CDR2 as YYDKDF (reference sequence). The CDR3 extends over 14 amino acids. V lost 1 base, J lost 5 bases, and 12 bases lay in between. CDR3 nucleotides: TGTGCCACCAGCAGAGGTCGAAGCGCTGACGAGCAGTACTTC. Amino acids: CATSRGRSADEQYF.

This chain connects TRBV6-6 to TRBJ2-7, with TRBD2 matching over 7 bases. This CDR3 is 15 amino acids long. Trimming at V came to 6 bases and at J to 1 base, leaving 9 bases not matched to a gene. The germline gives CDR1 MNHNY, CDR2 SVGAGI (reference sequence). CDR3 sequence reads: CASSPSSGRSYEQYF. CDR3 nucleotides: TGTGCCAGCAGCCCATCTAGCGGTCGATCCTACGAGCAGTACTTC.

This clone turned up a few times. This chain connects TRBV4-2 to TRBJ1-2; 7 bases map to TRBD1. There are 14 residues in the CDR3. V shed 3 bases, J shed 10 bases, and the junction held 11 bases outside the gene matches. The germline CDR1 and CDR2 sequences are LGHNA and YNFKEQ. Written as DNA, the CDR3 is TGTGCCAGCAGCCATTTAACGGGACAGAGCCCCTACACCTTC. Its protein product is CASSHLTGQSPYTF.

The chain combines TRBV5-4 with TRBJ2-5; D might be TRBD1 (8 bases). Germline-derived CDR1 and CDR2 are SGHNT and YYREEE (reference sequence). CDR3 size: 15 residues. V lost 4 bases, J lost 5 bases, and 18 bases lay in between. The CDR3 DNA is TGTGCCAGCAGCCTCCAGGGGGCGGGAGTGGAGACCCAGTACTTC. It is translated as CASSLQGAGVETQYF. The full variable domain, completed using reference TRBV5-4 and TRBJ2-5, is ETGVTQSPTHLIKTRGQQVTLRCSSQSGHNTVSWYQQALGQGPQFIFQYYREEENGRGNFPPRFSGLQFPNYSSELNVNALELDDSALYLCASSLQGAGVETQYFGPGTRLLVL.

This rearrangement joins TRBV7-8 to TRBJ2-3, with D perhaps matching TRBD2 (6 bases). The CDR3 loop spans 14 amino acids. Trimming pared 3 bases from V and 3 bases from J, leaving 10 bases between. Germline lookup yields CDR1 SGHVS and CDR2 FQNEAQ. CDR3 sequence: CASSFRDLTDTQYF. The CDR3 DNA sequence: TGTGCCAGCAGCTTTCGGGACTTAACAGATACGCAGTATTTT.

The chain uses TRBV7-3 and TRBJ2-5; TRBD2 matches at 9 bases. Germline CDR1 and CDR2: SGHTA and FQGTGA. V lost 0 bases to trimming and J lost 4 bases; unmatched junction nucleotides: 3. This CDR3 spans 15 amino acids. CDR3 amino acids: CASSLTSGGRETQYF. CDR3 nucleotides: TGTGCCAGCAGCTTAACTAGCGGGGGCAGAGAGACCCAGTACTTC.

About this clone: Germline is not matched at one junction end, which may reflect a read error. The rearrangement uses TRBV7-7 and TRBJ2-7; the D gene is possibly TRBD1 (7 bases). The length of the CDR3 is 17 residues. Germline V CDR1 and CDR2: SSHAT, FNYEAQ (reference sequence). CDR3 sequence reads: CASSLRRPARGVYEQYF. The CDR3 DNA follows: TGTGCTAGCAGCTTACGGCGTCCTGCCAGGGGGGTCTACGAGCAGTACTTC.